This section outlines one TCR beta chain sequence together with its context. This clonotype turned up a few times. The specificity of this receptor is unknown. One base away there is no much larger clone; base qualities are not given. The sample originates from a study of CD8 T cells in ankylosing spondylitis (dated by TCRdb to about 2017). In the study overall: T cell receptor beta repertoires were profiled in healthy donors and ankylosing spondylitis patients so that disease-linked TCR variants could be found. The whole study cohort included under 140 healthy donors and around 24 ankylosing spondylitis patients. Samples of peripheral blood were taken, and for ankylosing spondylitis patients, synovial fluid was collected as well. Here is what the overall study found, with its caveats: The disease-linked clones were reported as significantly enriched in matched synovial fluid samples from ankylosing spondylitis patients. Some motif variants were previously reported in synovial fluid and blood of reactive arthritis patients, suggesting common disease-initiation mechanisms. Blood from ankylosing spondylitis patients appeared to be characterized by a TCR beta motif made up of eight highly homologous amino acid variants. The disease-linked clones had a CD8+ phenotype and were found at relatively low frequencies in peripheral blood.

Instrument used: Illumina HiSeq 2500. Quantitative 5'-RACE with molecular barcodes was used to prepare TCR beta libraries. The authors processed their data as follows. To identify disease-linked TCR variants, a new computational method was used, one built on a probabilistic model of VDJ rearrangement. The public reads were reanalyzed by TCRdb: fastp trimming at Q25, MiXCR alignment, in-frame beta chains only. Each CDR3 protein gets just one entry, which takes the most common genes and DNA from the rows behind it. The V and J calls shown here were made by TCRdb, not taken from the authors' results. For this sample there are about 240,000 distinct CDR3 sequences; 20% to 30% appear just once. The top ten clones comprise around 0.64% of the sample. V gives up 5 bases and J gives up 2 bases, and the segment between their germline ends measures 10 bases. The CDR3 contains 14 residues, cysteine and phenylalanine counted. Kept here is only the CDR3 DNA, which spans 42 bases and is read in frame from base 1.

The sequence was obtained from a male donor with ankylosing spondylitis or in good health (not recorded which). The sequenced sample was blood, either unsorted or a sorted T cell fraction (not recorded which). The chain is made from TRBV12-3 or TRBV12-4 and TRBJ2-1; the D region possibly corresponds to TRBD2 (6 bases align). The nucleotide sequence reads as follows: TGTGCCAGCAGTAAAGGACTACCCTACAATGAGCAGTTCTTC. It translates as CASSKGLPYNEQFF.